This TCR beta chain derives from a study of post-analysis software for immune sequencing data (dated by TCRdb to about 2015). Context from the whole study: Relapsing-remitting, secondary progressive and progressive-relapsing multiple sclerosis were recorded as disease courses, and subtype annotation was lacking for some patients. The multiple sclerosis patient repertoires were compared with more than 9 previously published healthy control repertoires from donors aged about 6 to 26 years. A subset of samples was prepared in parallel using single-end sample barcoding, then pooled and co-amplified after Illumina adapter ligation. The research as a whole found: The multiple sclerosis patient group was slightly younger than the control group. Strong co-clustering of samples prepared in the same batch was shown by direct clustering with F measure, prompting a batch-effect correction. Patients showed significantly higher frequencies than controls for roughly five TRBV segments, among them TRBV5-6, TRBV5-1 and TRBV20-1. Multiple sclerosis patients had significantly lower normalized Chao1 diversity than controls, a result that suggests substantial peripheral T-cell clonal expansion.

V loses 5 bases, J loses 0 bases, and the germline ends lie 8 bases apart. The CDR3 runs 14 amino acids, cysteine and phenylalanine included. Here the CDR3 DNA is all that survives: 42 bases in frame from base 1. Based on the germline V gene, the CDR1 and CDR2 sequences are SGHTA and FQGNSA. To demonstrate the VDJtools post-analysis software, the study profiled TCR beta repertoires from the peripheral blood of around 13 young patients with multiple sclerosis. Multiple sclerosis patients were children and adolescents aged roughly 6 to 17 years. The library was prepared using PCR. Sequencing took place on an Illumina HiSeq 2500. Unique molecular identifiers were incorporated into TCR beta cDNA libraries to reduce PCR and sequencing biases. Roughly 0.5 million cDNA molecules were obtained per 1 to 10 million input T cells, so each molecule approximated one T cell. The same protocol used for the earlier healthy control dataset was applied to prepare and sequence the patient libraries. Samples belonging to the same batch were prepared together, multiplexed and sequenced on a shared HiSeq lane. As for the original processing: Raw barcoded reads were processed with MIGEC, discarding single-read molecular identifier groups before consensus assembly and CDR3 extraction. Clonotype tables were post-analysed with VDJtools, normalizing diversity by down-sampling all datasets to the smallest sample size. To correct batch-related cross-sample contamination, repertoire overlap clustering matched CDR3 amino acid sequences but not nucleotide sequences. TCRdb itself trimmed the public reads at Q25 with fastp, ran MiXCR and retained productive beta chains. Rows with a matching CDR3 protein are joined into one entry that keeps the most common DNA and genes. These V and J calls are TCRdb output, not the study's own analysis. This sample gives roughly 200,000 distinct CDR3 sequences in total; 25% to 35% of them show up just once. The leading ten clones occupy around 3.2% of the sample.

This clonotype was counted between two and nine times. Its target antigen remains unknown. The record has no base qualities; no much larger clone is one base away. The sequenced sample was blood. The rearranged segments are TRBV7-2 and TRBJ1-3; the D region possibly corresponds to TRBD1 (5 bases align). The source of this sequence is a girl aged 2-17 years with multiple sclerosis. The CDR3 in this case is CASSQGFSGNTIYF. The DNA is TGTGCCAGCAGCCAGGGTTTCTCTGGAAACACCATATATTTT.